The T cell receptor (beta chain) under discussion was sequenced for a study of metastatic and nonmetastatic thyroid tumors. Study as a whole: Repertoire comparisons spanned blood and tumor or nodule tissue from malignant and benign thyroid patients. Points from the study as a whole: TCR beta diversity was reportedly significantly higher in malignant thyroid tumors than benign nodules, in blood and tumor.

As processed by the authors: Construction of a distant-metastasis classifier for papillary thyroid cancer relied on CDR3 differences across clinicopathological groups. TCRdb reprocessed the PCR reads using MiXCR. TCRdb, rather than the study authors, made the V and J calls. The top ten hold 27% of the sample, which has more than 12,000 clones, around 3.9% seen once. Until they underwent thyroid surgery, no patient had received any treatment. Germline V gene lookup returns CDR1 SGHKS and CDR2 YYEKEE (reference sequence). The CDR3 has 14 residues. For this clone: Its target is not known. A junction boundary mismatches the germline segment, possibly from a read error.

The rearrangement uses TRBV5-5 and TRBJ2-5, with 7 bases matching TRBD1. The sample comprised tumor tissue. This sequence was found in a female donor with papillary thyroid cancer or a benign thyroid nodule (not recorded which). Some clones in this sample may be carry-over from other donors' samples. In DNA form, the CDR3 reads TGTGCCAGCAGCTTGCTCGTGGGGACAGAGACCCTGTACTTC. This sequence encodes CASSLLVGTETLYF.